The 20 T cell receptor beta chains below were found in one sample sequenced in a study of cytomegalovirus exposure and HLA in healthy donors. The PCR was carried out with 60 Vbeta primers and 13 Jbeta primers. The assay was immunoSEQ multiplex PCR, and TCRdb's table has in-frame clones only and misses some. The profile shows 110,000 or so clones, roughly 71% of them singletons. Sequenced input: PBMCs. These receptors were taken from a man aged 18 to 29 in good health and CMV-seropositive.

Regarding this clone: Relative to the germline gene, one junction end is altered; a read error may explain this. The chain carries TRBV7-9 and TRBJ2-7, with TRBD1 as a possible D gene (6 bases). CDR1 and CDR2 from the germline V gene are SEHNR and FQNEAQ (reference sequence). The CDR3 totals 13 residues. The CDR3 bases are TGTGCCAGCAGCTTAGATACGAACAGGGCGACGGACTTC. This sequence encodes CASSLDTNRATDF.

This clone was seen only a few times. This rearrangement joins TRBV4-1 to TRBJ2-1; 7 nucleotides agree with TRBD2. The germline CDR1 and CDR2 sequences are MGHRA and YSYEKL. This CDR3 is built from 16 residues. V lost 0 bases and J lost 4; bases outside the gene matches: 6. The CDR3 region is CASSQDPGLSYNEQFF. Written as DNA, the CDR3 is TGCGCCAGCAGCCAAGATCCGGGACTATCTTACAATGAGCAGTTCTTC.

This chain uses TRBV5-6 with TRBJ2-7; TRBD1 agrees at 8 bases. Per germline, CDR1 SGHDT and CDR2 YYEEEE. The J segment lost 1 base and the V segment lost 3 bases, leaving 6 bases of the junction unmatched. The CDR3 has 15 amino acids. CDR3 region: CASSSSGTGSYEQYV. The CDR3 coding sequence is TGTGCCAGCAGCTCATCCGGGACAGGTTCCTACGAGCAGTACGTC.

The CDR3 bases are TGTGCCTGGAGTGGTGGACTAGCGGGGGCGATCTCCTACGAGCAGTACTTC. Protein sequence: CAWSGGLAGAISYEQYF. The rearrangement uses TRBV30 and TRBJ2-5; 13 bases are a match to TRBD2. Gene TRBJ2-7 matches the end of the DNA better, so the J call may be wrong. CDR1 GTSNPN and CDR2 SVGIG come from the germline V gene (reference sequence). The CDR3 length is 17 residues.

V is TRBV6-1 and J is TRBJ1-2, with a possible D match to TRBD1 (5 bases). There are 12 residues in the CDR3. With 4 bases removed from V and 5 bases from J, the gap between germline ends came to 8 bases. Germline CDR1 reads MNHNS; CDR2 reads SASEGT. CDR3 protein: CASSAGVYGYTF. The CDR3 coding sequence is TGTGCCAGCAGTGCGGGGGTGTATGGCTACACCTTC.

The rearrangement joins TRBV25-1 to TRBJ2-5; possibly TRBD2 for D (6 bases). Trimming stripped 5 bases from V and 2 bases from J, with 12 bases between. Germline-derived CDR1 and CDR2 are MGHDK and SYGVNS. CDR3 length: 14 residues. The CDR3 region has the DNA TGTGCCAGCAGTCGGGGGAATTGGCAAGAGACCCAGTACTTC. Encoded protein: CASSRGNWQETQYF.

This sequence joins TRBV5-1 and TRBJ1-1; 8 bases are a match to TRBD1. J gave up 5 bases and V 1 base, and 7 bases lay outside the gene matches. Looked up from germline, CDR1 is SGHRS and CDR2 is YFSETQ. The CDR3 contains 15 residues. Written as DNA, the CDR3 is TGCGCCAGCAGCTTGTCAGGGGGCTGGGGAACTGAAGCTTTCTTT. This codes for CASSLSGGWGTEAFF.

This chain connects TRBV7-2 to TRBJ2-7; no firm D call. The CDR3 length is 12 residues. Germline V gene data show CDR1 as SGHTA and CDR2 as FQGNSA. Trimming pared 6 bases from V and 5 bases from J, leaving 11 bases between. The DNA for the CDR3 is TGTGCCAGCAGTCTCTCGGGTAACGAGCAGTACTTC. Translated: CASSLSGNEQYF.

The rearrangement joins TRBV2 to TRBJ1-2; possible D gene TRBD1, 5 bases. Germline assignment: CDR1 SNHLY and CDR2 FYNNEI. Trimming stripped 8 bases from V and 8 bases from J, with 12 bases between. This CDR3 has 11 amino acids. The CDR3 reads CASVRQLGYTF. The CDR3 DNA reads TGTGCCAGCGTACGACAGTTGGGCTACACCTTC.

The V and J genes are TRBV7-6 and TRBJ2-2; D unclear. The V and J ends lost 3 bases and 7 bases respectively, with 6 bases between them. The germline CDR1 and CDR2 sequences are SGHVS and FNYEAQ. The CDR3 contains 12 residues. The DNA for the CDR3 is TGTGCCAGCAGCTTTTCAGACGGGGAGCTGTTTTTT. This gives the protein CASSFSDGELFF.

The CDR3 DNA sequence: TGTGCCAGCAGTGAAGCGCTTAAGGGAGGTGGGTTTTTTACTGAAGCTTTCTTT. The encoded protein is CASSEALKGGGFFTEAFF. The chain joins TRBV2 to TRBJ1-1; no reliable D call. The CDR3 runs 18 residues. The V gene lost 0 bases and the J gene lost 5 bases, with 22 bases spanning the gap. Germline V gene lookup returns CDR1 SNHLY and CDR2 FYNNEI.

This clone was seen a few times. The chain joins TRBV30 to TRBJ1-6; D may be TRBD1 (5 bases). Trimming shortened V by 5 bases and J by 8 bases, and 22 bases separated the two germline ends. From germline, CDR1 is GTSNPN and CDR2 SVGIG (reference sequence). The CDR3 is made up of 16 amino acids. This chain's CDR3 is CAWCNGIRGTDSPLHF. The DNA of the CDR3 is TGTGCCTGGTGTAATGGGATAAGGGGAACGGATTCACCCCTCCACTTT.

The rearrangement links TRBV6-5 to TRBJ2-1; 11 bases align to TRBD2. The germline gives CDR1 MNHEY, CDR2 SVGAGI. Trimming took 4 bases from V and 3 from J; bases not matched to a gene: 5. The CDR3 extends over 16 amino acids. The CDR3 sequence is CASSFGGTSGYNEQFF. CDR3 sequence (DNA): TGTGCCAGCAGTTTTGGAGGGACTAGCGGCTACAATGAGCAGTTCTTC.

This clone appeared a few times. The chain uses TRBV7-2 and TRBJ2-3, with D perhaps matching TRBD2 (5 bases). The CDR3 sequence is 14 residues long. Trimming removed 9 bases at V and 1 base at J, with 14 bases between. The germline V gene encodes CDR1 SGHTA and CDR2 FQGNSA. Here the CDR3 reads CASAGQQGTDTQYF. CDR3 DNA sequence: TGTGCCAGTGCGGGCCAGCAAGGCACAGATACGCAGTATTTT.

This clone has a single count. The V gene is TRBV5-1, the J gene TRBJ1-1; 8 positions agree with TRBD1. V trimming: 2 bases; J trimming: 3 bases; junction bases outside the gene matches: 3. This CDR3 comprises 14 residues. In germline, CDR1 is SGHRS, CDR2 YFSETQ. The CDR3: CASSLTGGDTEAFF. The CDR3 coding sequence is TGCGCCAGCAGCTTAACAGGGGGGGACACTGAAGCTTTCTTT.

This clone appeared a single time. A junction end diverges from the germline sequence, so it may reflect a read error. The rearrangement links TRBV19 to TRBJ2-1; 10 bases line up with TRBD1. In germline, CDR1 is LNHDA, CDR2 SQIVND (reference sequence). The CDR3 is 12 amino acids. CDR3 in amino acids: CASSIWGTGVIF. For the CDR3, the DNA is TGTGCCAGTAGTATCTGGGGGACAGGGGTTATCTTC.

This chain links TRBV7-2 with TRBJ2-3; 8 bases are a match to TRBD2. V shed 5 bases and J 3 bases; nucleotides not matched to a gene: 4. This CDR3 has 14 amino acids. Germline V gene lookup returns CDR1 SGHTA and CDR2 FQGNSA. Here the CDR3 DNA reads TGTGCCAGCAGCGTGGGACTAGTTACAGATACGCAGTATTTT. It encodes CASSVGLVTDTQYF.

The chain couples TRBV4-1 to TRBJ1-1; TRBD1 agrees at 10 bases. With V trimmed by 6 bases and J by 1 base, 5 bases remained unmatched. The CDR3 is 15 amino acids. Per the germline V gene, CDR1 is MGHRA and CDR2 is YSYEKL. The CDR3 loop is CASRGQGMSNTEAFF. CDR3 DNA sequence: TGCGCCAGCAGGGGACAGGGGATGTCGAACACTGAAGCTTTCTTT.

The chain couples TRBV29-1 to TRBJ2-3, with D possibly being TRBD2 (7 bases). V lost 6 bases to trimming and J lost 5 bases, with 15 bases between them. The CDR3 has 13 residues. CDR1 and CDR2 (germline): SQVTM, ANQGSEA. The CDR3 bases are TGCAGCGTAGGGGGGGACGGTGAAGATACGCAGTATTTT. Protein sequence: CSVGGDGEDTQYF.

CDR3 amino acids: CASSPTSNSGANVLTF. The DNA of the CDR3 is TGTGCCAGCAGCCCAACTTCAAACTCTGGGGCCAACGTCCTGACTTTC. The rearrangement joins TRBV11-3 to TRBJ2-6; no firm D call. V lost 5 bases and J lost 0, with 11 bases in between. This CDR3 is built from 16 residues. Germline-derived CDR1 and CDR2 are SGHNT and YENEEA.